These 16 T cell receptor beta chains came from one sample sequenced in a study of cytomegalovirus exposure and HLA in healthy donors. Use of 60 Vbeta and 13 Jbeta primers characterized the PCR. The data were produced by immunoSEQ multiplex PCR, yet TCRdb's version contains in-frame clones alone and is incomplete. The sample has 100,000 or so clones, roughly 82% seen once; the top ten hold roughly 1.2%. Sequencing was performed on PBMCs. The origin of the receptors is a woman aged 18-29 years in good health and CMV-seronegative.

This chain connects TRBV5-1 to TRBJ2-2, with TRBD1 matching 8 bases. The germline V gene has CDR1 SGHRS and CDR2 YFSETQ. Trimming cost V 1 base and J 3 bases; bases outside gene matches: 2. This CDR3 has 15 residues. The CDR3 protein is CASSLSTGDTGELFF. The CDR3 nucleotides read TGCGCCAGCAGCTTGTCGACAGGGGACACCGGGGAGCTGTTTTTT. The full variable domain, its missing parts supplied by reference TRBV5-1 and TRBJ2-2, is KAGVTQTPRYLIKTRGQQVTLSCSPISGHRSVSWYQQTPGQGLQFLFEYFSETQRNKGNFPGRFSGRQFSNSRSEMNVSTLELGDSALYLCASSLSTGDTGELFFGEGSRLTVL.

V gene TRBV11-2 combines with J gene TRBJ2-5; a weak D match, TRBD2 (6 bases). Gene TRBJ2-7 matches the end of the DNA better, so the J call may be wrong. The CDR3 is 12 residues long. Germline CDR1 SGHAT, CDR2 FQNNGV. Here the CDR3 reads CASWRGSYEQYF. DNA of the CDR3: TGTGCCAGCTGGAGGGGCTCCTACGAGCAGTACTTC.

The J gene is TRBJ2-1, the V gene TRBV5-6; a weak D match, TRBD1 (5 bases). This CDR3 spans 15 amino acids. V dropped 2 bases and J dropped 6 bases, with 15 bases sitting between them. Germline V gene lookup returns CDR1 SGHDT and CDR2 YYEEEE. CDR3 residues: CASSFLTQGGNEQFF. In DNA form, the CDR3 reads TGTGCCAGCAGCTTTCTAACCCAGGGCGGCAATGAGCAGTTCTTC.

Here the CDR3 DNA reads TGTGCCAGCAGCTTCGGACTAGGGTTCAACAATGAGCAGTTCTTC. This codes for CASSFGLGFNNEQFF. The chain combines TRBV5-6 with TRBJ2-1, with 7 bases aligning to TRBD2. The CDR3 spans 15 residues. The J segment lost 5 bases and the V segment lost 2 bases, leaving 7 bases of the junction unmatched. From germline, CDR1 is SGHDT and CDR2 YYEEEE.

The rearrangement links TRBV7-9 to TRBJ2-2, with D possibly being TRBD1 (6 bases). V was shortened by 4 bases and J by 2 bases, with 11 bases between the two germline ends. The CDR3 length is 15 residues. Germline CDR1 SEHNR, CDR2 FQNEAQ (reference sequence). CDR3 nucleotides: TGTGCCAGCAGCTCCGGGACACCTAACACCGGGGAGCTGTTTTTT. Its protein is CASSSGTPNTGELFF.

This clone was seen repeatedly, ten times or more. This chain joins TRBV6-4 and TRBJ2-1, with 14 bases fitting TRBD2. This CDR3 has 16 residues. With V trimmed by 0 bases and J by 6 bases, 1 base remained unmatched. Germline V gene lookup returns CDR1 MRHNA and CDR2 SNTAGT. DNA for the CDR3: TGTGCCAGCAGTGACTCGGGGACTAGCGGGAGCAATGAGCAGTTCTTC. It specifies CASSDSGTSGSNEQFF.

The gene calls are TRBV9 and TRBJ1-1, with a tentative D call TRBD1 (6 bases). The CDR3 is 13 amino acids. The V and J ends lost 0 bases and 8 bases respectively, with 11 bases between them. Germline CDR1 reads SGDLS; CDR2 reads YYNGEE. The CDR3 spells CASSVEGVREAFF. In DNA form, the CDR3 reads TGTGCCAGCAGCGTAGAGGGGGTCAGGGAAGCTTTCTTT.

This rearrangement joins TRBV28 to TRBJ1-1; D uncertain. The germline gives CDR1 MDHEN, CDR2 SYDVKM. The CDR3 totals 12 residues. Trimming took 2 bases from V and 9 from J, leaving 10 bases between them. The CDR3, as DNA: TGTGCCAGCAGTTTAAAGACAACGAAAGCTTTCTTT. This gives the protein CASSLKTTKAFF.

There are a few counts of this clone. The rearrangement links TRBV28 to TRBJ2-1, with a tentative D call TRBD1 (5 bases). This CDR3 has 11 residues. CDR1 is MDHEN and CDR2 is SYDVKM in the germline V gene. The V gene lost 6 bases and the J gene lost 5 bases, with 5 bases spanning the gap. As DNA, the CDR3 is TGTGCCAGCAGAGGGGACAATGAGCAGTTCTTC. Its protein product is CASRGDNEQFF.

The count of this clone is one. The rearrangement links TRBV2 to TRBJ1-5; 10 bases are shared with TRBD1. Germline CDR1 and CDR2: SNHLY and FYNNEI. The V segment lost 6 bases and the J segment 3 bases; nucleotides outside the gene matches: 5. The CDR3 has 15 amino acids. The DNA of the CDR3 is TGTGCCAGCAGACTGGGACAGGGGTACAATCAGCCCCAGCATTTT. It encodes CASRLGQGYNQPQHF.

Here the CDR3 DNA reads TGCAGCGCTGGGACAGATCAGCCCCAGCATTTT. Protein sequence: CSAGTDQPQHF. The V gene is TRBV29-1, the J gene TRBJ1-5; TRBD1 matches 7 bases. This CDR3 spans 11 amino acids. Trimming took 7 bases from V and 5 from J; bases not matched to a gene: 2. CDR1 is SQVTM, CDR2 ANQGSEA, per germline.

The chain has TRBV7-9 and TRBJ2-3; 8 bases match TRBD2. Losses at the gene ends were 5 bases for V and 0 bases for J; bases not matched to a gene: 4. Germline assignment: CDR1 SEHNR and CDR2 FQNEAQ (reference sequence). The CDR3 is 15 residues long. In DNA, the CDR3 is TGTGCCAGCAGCAAACTAGCGGATAGCACAGATACGCAGTATTTT. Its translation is CASSKLADSTDTQYF.

The CDR3 loop reads CASSSPGGTYEQYF. CDR3 sequence (DNA): TGTGCCAGCAGCTCACCAGGGGGGACCTACGAGCAGTACTTC. The chain joins TRBV11-2 to TRBJ2-5; maybe TRBD1 (7 bases). Matching the DNA end better, TRBJ2-7 makes the J call doubtful. The CDR3 runs 14 residues. Germline V CDR1 and CDR2: SGHAT, FQNNGV.

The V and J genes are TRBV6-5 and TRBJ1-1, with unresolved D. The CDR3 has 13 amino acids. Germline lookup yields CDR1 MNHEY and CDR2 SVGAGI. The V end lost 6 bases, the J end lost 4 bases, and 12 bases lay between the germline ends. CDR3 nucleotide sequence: TGTGCCAGCAGACCAATGGTGAGCACTGAAGCTTTCTTT. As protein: CASRPMVSTEAFF.

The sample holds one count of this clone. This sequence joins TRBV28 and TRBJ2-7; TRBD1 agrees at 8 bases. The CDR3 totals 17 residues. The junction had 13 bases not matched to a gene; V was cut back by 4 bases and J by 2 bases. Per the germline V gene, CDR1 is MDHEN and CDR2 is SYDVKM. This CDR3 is CASSYVFGQGKAYEQYF. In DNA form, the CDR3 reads TGTGCCAGCAGTTATGTGTTTGGACAGGGTAAAGCCTACGAGCAGTACTTC.

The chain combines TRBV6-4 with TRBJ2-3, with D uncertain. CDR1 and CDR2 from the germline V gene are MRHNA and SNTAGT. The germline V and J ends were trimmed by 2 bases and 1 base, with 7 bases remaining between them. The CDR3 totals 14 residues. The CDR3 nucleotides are TGTGCCAGCAGTGACGGGCAGGGCACAGATACGCAGTATTTT. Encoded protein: CASSDGQGTDTQYF.